This passage covers 31 T cell receptor beta chains from one sample sequenced in a study of T cell responses to AZD1222 COVID-19 vaccine. Here immunoSEQ multiplex PCR was the method, and the copy in TCRdb shows in-frame clones only, minus some. The repertoire holds tens of thousands of clones, with more than 60% as singletons. The sequenced sample was peripheral blood, obtained 28 days after the second AZD1222 dose. The receptors originated from an adult who received the AZD1222 COVID-19 vaccine.

The CDR3 protein is CASSPLPSTGELFF. The CDR3, as DNA: TGTGCCAGCTCACCTCTTCCGTCCACCGGGGAGCTGTTTTTT. J is TRBJ2-2 and V is TRBV18; D is ambiguous. Germline CDR1 is KGHSH and CDR2 is LQKENI. This CDR3 region has 14 residues. With 3 bases removed from V and 4 bases from J, the gap between germline ends came to 9 bases. Filled out from reference TRBV18 and TRBJ2-2, the complete variable domain reads NAGVMQNPRHLVRRRGQEARLRCSPMKGHSHVYWYRQLPEEGLKFMVYLQKENIIDESGMPKERFSAEFPKEGPSILRIQQVVRGDSAAYFCASSPLPSTGELFFGEGSRLTVL.

The chain uses TRBV7-9 and TRBJ1-1; TRBD1 aligns across 11 bases. The V and J ends lost 3 bases and 5 bases, in that order; junction bases with no gene match: 5. The V gene's germline CDR1 is SEHNR and CDR2 FQNEAQ (reference sequence). The CDR3 totals 15 residues. The CDR3 bases are TGTGCCAGCAGCTTCGCGGGACAGGGGGAGACTGAAGCTTTCTTT. Amino acids: CASSFAGQGETEAFF.

The CDR3 DNA is TGCGCCAGCAGCTTGCTCGGGGTCACAGATACGCAGTATTTT. Encoded protein: CASSLLGVTDTQYF. V is TRBV5-1 and J is TRBJ2-3; TRBD2 is a possible D gene (5 bases). CDR1 and CDR2 (germline): SGHRS, YFSETQ. This CDR3 spans 14 amino acids. V was trimmed by 1 base and J by 2 bases, leaving 8 bases between them. Together with reference TRBV5-1 and TRBJ2-3, the CDR3 gives the full variable domain: KAGVTQTPRYLIKTRGQQVTLSCSPISGHRSVSWYQQTPGQGLQFLFEYFSETQRNKGNFPGRFSGRQFSNSRSEMNVSTLELGDSALYLCASSLLGVTDTQYFGPGTRLTVL.

The gene calls are TRBV5-4 and TRBJ2-5; D tentatively fits TRBD1 or TRBD2 (5 bases each). Germline CDR1 SGHNT, CDR2 YYREEE (reference sequence). Trimming cost V 0 bases and J 1 base, with 16 bases left between them. The CDR3 has 17 residues. The CDR3 here is CASSLERMGVTQETQYF. The CDR3 nucleotides are TGTGCCAGCAGCTTGGAAAGGATGGGGGTGACCCAAGAGACCCAGTACTTC.

The CDR3 loop reads CASSPQTGGIEKLFF. In nucleotides, the CDR3 is TGTGCCAGCAGTCCCCAAACAGGGGGCATTGAAAAACTGTTTTTT. The chain recombines TRBV6-2 or TRBV6-3 with TRBJ1-4; 9 nucleotides match TRBD1. This CDR3 is 15 amino acids long. Per the germline V gene, CDR1 is MNHEY and CDR2 is SVGEGT. J lost 7 bases, V lost 5 bases, and 8 bases had no gene match.

The chain carries TRBV30 and TRBJ2-7; no firm D call. Trimming left V 1 base short and J 7 bases short, with 11 bases between. The CDR3 is made up of 12 amino acids. In germline, CDR1 is GTSNPN, CDR2 SVGIG (reference sequence). The CDR3 loop is CAWSGFGREQYF. As DNA, the CDR3 is TGTGCCTGGAGTGGTTTTGGCAGGGAGCAGTACTTC. Complete variable domain (other parts from reference TRBV30 and TRBJ2-7): SQTIHQWPATLVQPVGSPLSLECTVEGTSNPNLYWYRQAAGRGLQLLFYSVGIGQISSEVPQNLSASRPQDRQFILSSKKLLLSDSGFYLCAWSGFGREQYFGPGTRLTVT.

This rearrangement joins TRBV28 to TRBJ1-1; 7 bases agree with TRBD1. The CDR3 is 14 amino acids. CDR1 MDHEN and CDR2 SYDVKM come from the germline V gene. Trimming took 2 bases from V and 3 from J; bases not matched to a gene: 3. CDR3 in DNA: TGTGCCAGCAGTTTACCCGGGACAGACACTGAAGCTTTCTTT. Amino acid sequence: CASSLPGTDTEAFF.

V and J are TRBV3-1 (or the pseudogene TRBV3-2) and TRBJ1-1; 11 nucleotides agree with TRBD1. There are 15 residues in the CDR3. V was clipped by 0 bases and J by 5 bases; unmatched bases: 2. Germline CDR1 is LGHDT and CDR2 is YNNKEL (reference sequence). The CDR3 DNA sequence: TGTGCCAGCAGCCAAGATGGGACAGGGGGGACTGAAGCTTTCTTT. Protein: CASSQDGTGGTEAFF.

Comments on this clone: The same CDR3 is also encoded by other DNA sequences in this sample. J is TRBJ2-7 and V is TRBV3-1 (or the pseudogene TRBV3-2); D not certain. CDR3 size: 12 residues. V shed 0 bases and J shed 2 bases, with 2 bases lying between them. Germline V gives CDR1 LGHDT, CDR2 YNNKEL (reference sequence). CDR3 residues: CASSQDTYEQYF. The CDR3 coding sequence is TGTGCCAGCAGCCAAGACACCTACGAGCAGTACTTC.

This chain joins TRBV6-5 and TRBJ1-1; no firm D call. Germline loops: CDR1 MNHEY, CDR2 SVGAGI. This CDR3 region has 14 residues. Trimming removed 6 bases from V and 8 bases from J, with 19 bases in between. The CDR3 region is CASSSLSQRQEAFF. DNA for the CDR3: TGTGCCAGCAGCTCCTTAAGTCAGAGGCAGGAAGCTTTCTTT.

This chain connects TRBV5-5 to TRBJ2-4, with D possibly being TRBD1 (5 bases). V lost 0 bases to trimming and J lost 8 bases, with 15 bases between them. CDR3 length: 15 residues. Germline CDR1 SGHKS, CDR2 YYEKEE (reference sequence). The CDR3 DNA sequence: TGTGCCAGCAGCTTGGTAGACAGCAAGTTGGACATTCAGTACTTC. Its protein product is CASSLVDSKLDIQYF.

The CDR3 is CASSSAGTAHNYGYTF. As DNA, the CDR3 is TGTGCCAGCAGCTCGGCCGGGACAGCGCATAACTATGGCTACACCTTC. This chain connects TRBV5-4 to TRBJ1-2; 7 nucleotides line up with TRBD1. V shed 3 bases, J shed 1 base, and the junction held 9 bases outside the gene matches. This CDR3 has 16 residues. The V gene's germline CDR1 is SGHNT and CDR2 YYREEE (reference sequence).

The rearrangement joins TRBV18 to TRBJ1-1; D possibly corresponds to TRBD1 (6 bases). The V and J ends lost 3 bases and 4 bases respectively, with 21 bases between them. Per germline, CDR1 KGHSH and CDR2 LQKENI. The CDR3 runs to 17 residues. The CDR3 DNA reads TGTGCCAGCTCACCCTCGGGAGGGGGGGTAGGAAGCACTGAAGCTTTCTTT. Translated, it gives CASSPSGGGVGSTEAFF.

Remarks on this clone: This CDR3 is also generated by other DNA sequences in the sample. The chain couples TRBV5-1 to TRBJ2-3; TRBD2 matches 7 bases. V was pared by 2 bases and J by 3 bases, with 6 bases of the junction left unmatched. Germline CDR1 and CDR2: SGHRS and YFSETQ. The CDR3 is 15 amino acids. The CDR3 is CASSFGGGGTDTQYF. CDR3 in DNA: TGCGCCAGCAGCTTCGGTGGCGGGGGTACAGATACGCAGTATTTT.

The rearrangement uses TRBV6-1 and TRBJ1-5, with a weak D call TRBD1 (5 bases). Germline loops: CDR1 MNHNS, CDR2 SASEGT. V lost 11 bases and J 3 bases, leaving 17 bases between the germline ends. The CDR3 extends over 14 amino acids. CDR3 sequence reads: CASEGSYHNQPQHF. The CDR3 region has the DNA TGTGCCTCCGAGGGGAGCTACCACAATCAGCCCCAGCATTTT.

The rearrangement links TRBV6-5 to TRBJ2-5; 14 bases line up with TRBD2. This CDR3 has 16 amino acids. The V and J ends lost 2 bases and 1 base, in that order; junction bases with no gene match: 0. In germline, CDR1 is MNHEY, CDR2 SVGAGI. Here the CDR3 DNA reads TGTGCCAGCAGTTACGGACTAGCGGGGGGCCAAGAGACCCAGTACTTC. It codes for CASSYGLAGGQETQYF.

This sequence joins TRBV12-1 and TRBJ1-2; the D call TRBD1 from the table was never checked on the DNA. TRBV12-1 is described as a pseudogene. The CDR3 has 16 amino acids. CDR3 sequence: CASSFPWGHLNYGYTF. CDR3 nucleotides: TGTGCCAGCAGCTTTCCTTGGGGACATCTGAACTATGGCTACACCTTC.

The V gene is TRBV19, the J gene TRBJ2-1; 8 nucleotides line up with TRBD2. Germline-derived CDR1 and CDR2 are LNHDA and SQIVND (reference sequence). The CDR3 loop spans 15 amino acids. The ends lost 5 bases at V and 8 bases at J; junction bases unmatched: 11. The CDR3 DNA is TGTGCCAGTAGTTCCGGGACTAGTCAGTCCTATGAGCAGTTCTTC. It specifies CASSSGTSQSYEQFF.

The chain combines TRBV4-1 with TRBJ1-5, with D perhaps TRBD1 (6 bases). Germline V CDR1 and CDR2: MGHRA, YSYEKL. The V end was cut by 1 base, the J end by 4 bases, with 14 bases between. There are 16 residues in the CDR3. The CDR3 bases are TGCGCCAGCAGCCAAGGGGCAGGGGACGAGAATCAGCCCCAGCATTTT. It specifies CASSQGAGDENQPQHF.

This rearrangement joins TRBV29-1 to TRBJ2-5; no definite D call. The CDR3 sequence is 13 residues long. Deletions cut 6 bases from V and 2 bases from J, with 13 bases between. Germline V gives CDR1 SQVTM, CDR2 ANQGSEA. DNA of the CDR3: TGCAGCGTGGGCCGGGCACAACAAGAGACCCAGTACTTC. Residues: CSVGRAQQETQYF.

The rearrangement uses TRBV6-5 and TRBJ2-5; 7 bases align to TRBD1. Germline loops: CDR1 MNHEY, CDR2 SVGAGI. This CDR3 has 13 amino acids. V trimming: 2 bases; J trimming: 8 bases; junction bases outside the gene matches: 5. The CDR3 sequence: CASSYPDRATQYF. CDR3 coding DNA: TGTGCCAGCAGTTACCCCGACAGGGCAACCCAGTACTTC.

CDR3 sequence reads: CASSPIGYSNQPQHF. The CDR3 DNA sequence: TGTGCCAGCAGCCCAATAGGGTATAGCAATCAGCCCCAGCATTTT. The rearrangement joins TRBV7-2 to TRBJ1-5; D remains unclear. Germline CDR1 reads SGHTA; CDR2 reads FQGNSA. V was clipped by 5 bases and J by 0 bases, with 11 bases between them. The CDR3 runs 15 residues.

The table lists this clone with a count of one. This rearrangement joins TRBV27 to TRBJ2-7; weak D call: TRBD2 (6 bases). The germline CDR1 and CDR2 sequences are MNHEY and SMNVEV (reference sequence). The CDR3 runs to 14 residues. V was cut by 2 bases and J by 4 bases, with 12 bases left in between. The CDR3 DNA reads TGTGCCAGCAGTTTAGGAGGGGTCCGTTACGAGCAGTACTTC. It translates to CASSLGGVRYEQYF.

The V gene is TRBV5-1, the J gene TRBJ2-6; D call uncertain. Looked up from germline, CDR1 is SGHRS and CDR2 is YFSETQ. Trimming removed 9 bases from V and 0 bases from J, with 10 bases in between. This CDR3 has 14 amino acids. CDR3 DNA sequence: TGCGCCACCCGGACCTACTCTGGGGCCAACGTCCTGACTTTC. Protein sequence: CATRTYSGANVLTF.

Only one count was recorded for this clone. This chain joins TRBV5-1 and TRBJ2-2; 8 bases match TRBD2. The CDR3 covers 16 residues. V dropped 3 bases and J dropped 1; count of bases not matched to a gene: 5. CDR1 and CDR2 (germline): SGHRS, YFSETQ. The CDR3 protein is CASSSRLAMNTGELFF. The CDR3 DNA reads TGCGCCAGCAGCTCCAGACTAGCGATGAACACCGGGGAGCTGTTTTTT. Full variable domain (outside the CDR3, taken from reference TRBV5-1 and TRBJ2-2): KAGVTQTPRYLIKTRGQQVTLSCSPISGHRSVSWYQQTPGQGLQFLFEYFSETQRNKGNFPGRFSGRQFSNSRSEMNVSTLELGDSALYLCASSSRLAMNTGELFFGEGSRLTVL.

This sequence joins TRBV6-6 and TRBJ2-1, with no clear D. The CDR3 runs 14 residues. CDR1 and CDR2 from the germline V gene are MNHNY and SVGAGI (reference sequence). The germline V and J ends were trimmed by 5 bases and 5 bases, with 13 bases remaining between them. CDR3 residues: CASSPGQFNNEQFF. The CDR3 coding sequence is TGTGCCAGCAGTCCAGGCCAATTCAACAATGAGCAGTTCTTC.

The chain joins TRBV9 to TRBJ2-1, with 7 bases aligning to TRBD1. V gave up 0 bases and J gave up 9 bases; unmatched junction bases: 9. The CDR3 covers 15 residues. In germline, CDR1 is SGDLS, CDR2 YYNGEE. The CDR3: CASSVAGTALGEQFF. The CDR3 DNA sequence: TGTGCCAGCAGCGTAGCCGGGACAGCCCTTGGTGAGCAGTTCTTC.

This chain uses TRBV6-6 with TRBJ2-1, with TRBD2 as a possible D gene (7 bases). Trimming removed 7 bases from V and 4 bases from J, with 14 bases in between. There are 14 residues in the CDR3. Germline assignment: CDR1 MNHNY and CDR2 SVGAGI (reference sequence). The DNA of the CDR3 is TGTGCCAGCATTGGGGGGGCTGGGTACAATGAGCAGTTCTTC. Protein: CASIGGAGYNEQFF.

This chain connects TRBV19 to TRBJ1-5, with D possibly matching TRBD1 (5 bases). The CDR3 runs to 16 residues. The germline CDR1 and CDR2 sequences are LNHDA and SQIVND (reference sequence). The V end was cut by 3 bases, the J end by 0 bases, with 12 bases between. CDR3 bases: TGTGCCAGTAGTATGCCAAGGGGATTTAGCAATCAGCCCCAGCATTTT. Protein product: CASSMPRGFSNQPQHF.

This chain links TRBV19 with TRBJ1-2, with TRBD1 as a possible D gene (5 bases). Germline assignment: CDR1 LNHDA and CDR2 SQIVND (reference sequence). This CDR3 has 15 amino acids. V was cut by 1 base and J by 3 bases, with 12 bases left in between. As DNA, the CDR3 is TGTGCCAGTAGTATAGGGGAGGGGACCTACTATGGCTACACCTTC. As protein: CASSIGEGTYYGYTF.

The rearrangement links TRBV6-2 or TRBV6-3 to TRBJ1-3; D is possibly TRBD1 (6 bases). This CDR3 spans 14 amino acids. The germline V gene has CDR1 MNHEY and CDR2 SVGEGT. The V gene lost 1 base and the J gene lost 7 bases, with 11 bases spanning the gap. CDR3 in amino acids: CASSYLDSGNTIYF. CDR3 DNA sequence: TGTGCCAGCAGTTACTTGGACAGCGGGAACACCATATATTTT.